These 6 T cell receptor beta chains originate from one sample sequenced in a study of response to subunit inactivated influenza vaccine. Each CDR3 protein gets one entry after TCRdb re-called the RT-PCR reads with MiXCR. The sample has about 530,000 distinct CDR3 sequences; approximately 13% are singletons. Source: PBMCs from blood, taken more than 35 days after vaccination. Every receptor here comes from a man aged 45-65 years who received an inactivated influenza vaccine.

This clonotype was observed many times. The V and J genes are TRBV7-2 and TRBJ2-7; TRBD2 matches at 9 bases. Trimming removed 1 base from V and 7 bases from J; junction bases left unmatched: 8. CDR3 size: 15 residues. Germline lookup yields CDR1 SGHTA and CDR2 FQGNSA. DNA of the CDR3: TGTGCCAGCAGCTTAGGTGGCGGGAGGGCTGGGGAGCAGTACTTC. Amino acids: CASSLGGGRAGEQYF. The whole variable domain, remainder taken from reference TRBV7-2 and TRBJ2-7, is GAGVSQSPSNKVTEKGKDVELRCDPISGHTALYWYRQSLGQGLEFLIYFQGNSAPDKSGLPSDRFSAERTGGSVSTLTIQRTQQEDSAVYLCASSLGGGRAGEQYFGPGTRLTVT.

The chain links TRBV20-1 to TRBJ1-1; D is possibly TRBD1 (5 bases). The CDR3 has 13 residues. Germline CDR1 is DFQATT and CDR2 is SNEGSKA (reference sequence). The ends were cut back, 1 base at V and 5 bases at J, with 11 bases in the middle. The CDR3 region is CSARVGGVTEAFF. In DNA, the CDR3 is TGCAGTGCTAGAGTGGGAGGGGTTACTGAAGCTTTCTTT.

With regard to this clonotype: One end of the junction does not line up with germline, which may come from a read error. As DNA, the CDR3 is TGCACCAGCAGCCATAGTGGCACAGATACGCAGTATTTT. Encoded protein: CTSSHSGTDTQYF. V and J are TRBV4-3 and TRBJ2-3; D not resolved. Germline values: CDR1 LGHNA, CDR2 YSLEER. The CDR3 covers 13 residues.

This clonotype was seen a few times. The chain links TRBV20-1 to TRBJ2-3; TRBD2 matches 8 bases. Germline V CDR1 and CDR2: DFQATT, SNEGSKA (reference sequence). CDR3 size: 15 residues. V trimming: 0 bases; J trimming: 1 base; junction bases outside the gene matches: 3. The CDR3 DNA reads TGCAGTGCTAGAGATTCACTAGCGGGCACAGATACGCAGTATTTT. It encodes CSARDSLAGTDTQYF.

The chain is built from TRBV5-6 and TRBJ2-5; 7 nucleotides line up with TRBD1. Germline assignment: CDR1 SGHDT and CDR2 YYEEEE. The CDR3 is 16 residues long. V dropped 4 bases and J dropped 7; count of bases not matched to a gene: 16. CDR3 bases: TGTGCCAGCAGCCAAGACAGGGTAGGCGATCCGGTGACCCAGTACTTC. Its translation: CASSQDRVGDPVTQYF.

This clonotype was detected many times. This chain links TRBV12-3 or TRBV12-4 with TRBJ1-5, with TRBD1 matching over 7 bases. V lost 5 bases to trimming and J lost 7 bases; unmatched junction nucleotides: 5. This CDR3 spans 13 amino acids. In nucleotides, the CDR3 is TGTGCCAGCAGTAGATACAGGGGACAGCCCCAGCATTTT. This gives the protein CASSRYRGQPQHF.